The 28 T cell receptor beta chains listed next were all sequenced from one sample in a study of T cells in Graves' hyperthyroidism and ophthalmopathy. Amplification of TCR beta CDR3 regions was performed using RNA transcripts as template. During a first-round RT-PCR of the TCR CDR3, the HTBI primer set was used. TCRdb re-called the multiplex PCR reads through MiXCR, storing one row per CDR3 protein. Of about 720,000 distinct CDR3 sequences listed, less than 20% are singletons. The sequencing sample was made of blood. The receptors derive from a man aged 18-30 years with Graves' hyperthyroidism.

This rearrangement joins TRBV24-1 to TRBJ2-3; no firm D call. Germline V gene data show CDR1 as KGHDR and CDR2 as SFDVKD. The CDR3 is 15 amino acids. Trimming took off 4 bases at V and 2 bases at J, with 12 bases between the two ends. This chain's CDR3 is CATSDPSGDTDTQYF. The DNA for the CDR3 is TGTGCCACCAGTGACCCCTCCGGCGACACAGATACGCAGTATTTT.

This clonotype was found a few times. The rearrangement links TRBV5-4 to TRBJ2-3; D gene unclear. This CDR3 contains 14 residues. Per germline, CDR1 SGHNT and CDR2 YYREEE (reference sequence). Trimming took 2 bases from V and 2 from J, leaving 9 bases between them. CDR3 residues: CASSFGLDTDTQYF. The CDR3 DNA reads TGTGCCAGCAGCTTCGGGCTAGACACAGATACGCAGTATTTT.

V is TRBV7-2 and J is TRBJ2-3; unclear D gene. Germline CDR1 reads SGHTA; CDR2 reads FQGNSA. This CDR3 comprises 14 residues. Trimming removed 2 bases at V and 2 bases at J, with 8 bases between. CDR3 coding DNA: TGTGCCAGCAGCTTACTTGGGGTCACAGATACGCAGTATTTT. Protein product: CASSLLGVTDTQYF.

The V call is TRBV12-3 or TRBV12-4, the J call TRBJ1-5, with 10 bases lining up with TRBD1. V lost 3 bases to trimming and J lost 3 bases; unmatched junction nucleotides: 2. This CDR3 contains 15 residues. CDR3 sequence: CASSLDRGDNQPQHF. The CDR3 DNA follows: TGTGCCAGCAGTTTGGACAGGGGGGACAATCAGCCCCAGCATTTT.

This clonotype has more than one count but fewer than ten. The rearrangement links TRBV28 to TRBJ2-5; TRBD1 or TRBD2 may be the D gene (7 bases each). This CDR3 contains 16 residues. Per the germline V gene, CDR1 is MDHEN and CDR2 is SYDVKM. With 2 bases removed from V and 4 bases from J, the gap between germline ends came to 17 bases. The CDR3 region is CASSLGATGEGETQYF. In DNA, the CDR3 is TGTGCCAGCAGTTTAGGCGCTACAGGGGAGGGAGAGACCCAGTACTTC.

This clonotype was seen ten or more times. The chain combines TRBV3-1 with TRBJ2-1; D is undetermined. CDR1 is LGHDT and CDR2 is YNNKEL in the germline V gene (reference sequence). This CDR3 is 13 amino acids long. V gave up 0 bases and J gave up 9 bases, with 9 bases separating them. The DNA for the CDR3 is TGTGCCAGCAGCCAAGAAATCAACAGTGAGCAGTTCTTC. It encodes CASSQEINSEQFF.

This clonotype was observed many times. The chain is built from TRBV29-1 and TRBJ2-3; 7 bases are shared with TRBD1. V lost 5 bases to trimming and J lost 4 bases; unmatched junction nucleotides: 6. CDR3 length: 13 amino acids. Germline-derived CDR1 and CDR2 are SQVTM and ANQGSEA. CDR3 nucleotides: TGCAGCGTTCCGGACAGGCCCCCAGATACGCAGTATTTT. The encoded protein is CSVPDRPPDTQYF.

The chain has TRBV14 and TRBJ1-6; D might be TRBD1 (5 bases). Between the trimmed V and J ends, which lost 3 bases and 7 bases, there was a span of 16 bases. The CDR3 length is 16 residues. Germline V CDR1 and CDR2: SGHDN, FVKESK. As DNA, the CDR3 is TGTGCCAGCAGCCAGGGGACCGCTGTCTTCAATTCACCCCTCCACTTT. Protein: CASSQGTAVFNSPLHF. Combining the CDR3 with reference TRBV14 and TRBJ1-6 gives the whole variable domain EAGVTQFPSHSVIEKGQTVTLRCDPISGHDNLYWYRRVMGKEIKFLLHFVKESKQDESGMPNNRFLAERTGGTYSTLKVQPAELEDSGVYFCASSQGTAVFNSPLHFGNGTRLTVT.

This clonotype was seen ten or more times. The J gene is TRBJ2-1, the V gene TRBV7-6, with 11 bases lining up with TRBD2. In germline, CDR1 is SGHVS, CDR2 FNYEAQ. This CDR3 region has 16 residues. Trimming at V came to 5 bases and at J to 7 bases, leaving 10 bases not matched to a gene. The CDR3 sequence is CASSPIAGGPWNEQFF. The CDR3, as DNA: TGTGCCAGCAGCCCGATAGCGGGAGGGCCGTGGAATGAGCAGTTCTTC.

V and J are TRBV10-3 and TRBJ1-1, with 8 bases lining up with TRBD1. V lost 2 bases, J lost 1 base, and 3 bases stayed unmatched. The CDR3 is 15 residues long. Germline V lookup: CDR1 ENHRY, CDR2 SYGVKD. The CDR3 sequence: CAISETTGANTEAFF. CDR3 DNA sequence: TGTGCCATCAGTGAGACGACAGGGGCGAACACTGAAGCTTTCTTT.

This clonotype was observed many times. The V call is TRBV12-3 or TRBV12-4, the J call TRBJ2-5; D uncertain. This CDR3 spans 14 amino acids. V lost 8 bases and J lost 0, with 13 bases in between. The CDR3 loop is CASGVTAYQETQYF. The CDR3 coding sequence is TGTGCCAGCGGGGTAACGGCGTACCAAGAGACCCAGTACTTC.

The genes are TRBV7-2 and TRBJ2-3; TRBD2 agrees at 10 bases. The CDR3 has 16 amino acids. CDR1 and CDR2 from the germline V gene are SGHTA and FQGNSA. Trimming took 2 bases from V and 3 from J; bases not matched to a gene: 5. In DNA form, the CDR3 reads TGTGCCAGCAGCTTAATACTAGCGGGATTTACAGATACGCAGTATTTT. Its translation: CASSLILAGFTDTQYF.

This clonotype was seen many times. The chain joins TRBV2 to TRBJ1-4; D call uncertain. Looked up from germline, CDR1 is SNHLY and CDR2 is FYNNEI. The CDR3 length is 14 residues. Trimming stripped 3 bases from V and 8 bases from J, with 13 bases between. The CDR3 sequence is CASSDSGWREKLFF. The DNA for the CDR3 is TGTGCCAGCAGTGACTCCGGGTGGAGAGAAAAACTGTTTTTT.

This clonotype was counted many times. The chain has TRBV18 and TRBJ2-3; D remains unclear. The CDR3 has 16 amino acids. Germline V gene lookup returns CDR1 KGHSH and CDR2 LQKENI. V dropped 3 bases and J dropped 2 bases, with 15 bases sitting between them. The CDR3 protein is CASSPGDSYPTDTQYF. The CDR3 nucleotides are TGTGCCAGCTCACCCGGTGACTCATATCCCACAGATACGCAGTATTTT.

This clonotype was counted ten times or more. The V and J genes are TRBV18 and TRBJ2-4; 8 nucleotides match TRBD2. The CDR3 runs 16 residues. CDR1 and CDR2 (germline): KGHSH, LQKENI. The trim removed 1 base at V and 0 bases at J, leaving 2 bases unmatched. This CDR3 is CASSPLAGQAKNIQYF. CDR3 nucleotides: TGTGCCAGCTCACCACTAGCGGGACAAGCCAAAAACATTCAGTACTTC.

The chain couples TRBV6-1 to TRBJ1-2, with 8 positions matching TRBD1. CDR3 length: 14 residues. CDR1 is MNHNS, CDR2 SASEGT, per germline. J was trimmed by 8 bases and V by 5 bases; bases with no gene match: 10. CDR3 in DNA: TGTGCCAGCAGTCTCCTGATGACAGGGGTAGGCTACACCTTC. It translates to CASSLLMTGVGYTF.

The V gene is TRBV2, the J gene TRBJ2-2; no firm D call. The CDR3 is made up of 15 amino acids. V was shortened by 2 bases and J by 5 bases, with 12 bases between the two germline ends. Germline lookup yields CDR1 SNHLY and CDR2 FYNNEI. CDR3 protein: CASSETAGGTGELFF. The CDR3 DNA reads TGTGCCAGCAGTGAAACGGCAGGTGGGACCGGGGAGCTGTTTTTT. The entire variable domain, with the rest obtained from reference TRBV2 and TRBJ2-2, is as follows: EPEVTQTPSHQVTQMGQEVILRCVPISNHLYFYWYRQILGQKVEFLVSFYNNEISEKSEIFDDQFSVERPDGSNFTLKIRSTKLEDSAMYFCASSETAGGTGELFFGEGSRLTVL.

This clonotype was detected only a few times. The chain has TRBV20-1 and TRBJ2-5; D is unresolved. The CDR3 totals 11 residues. Germline loops: CDR1 DFQATT, CDR2 SNEGSKA (reference sequence). Trimming left V 7 bases short and J 2 bases short, with 8 bases between. The CDR3: CSVENQETQYF. CDR3 DNA: TGCAGTGTTGAGAATCAAGAGACCCAGTACTTC.

In its sample, this clonotype was seen a few times. The V gene is TRBV6-1, the J gene TRBJ2-3; D is ambiguous. CDR1 is MNHNS, CDR2 SASEGT, per germline. The CDR3 spans 11 residues. The V end lost 6 bases, the J end lost 4 bases, and 5 bases lay between the germline ends. The chain's CDR3 is CASRVADTQYF. CDR3 nucleotides: TGTGCCAGCAGAGTTGCAGATACGCAGTATTTT.

This clonotype occurred a few times. The genes are TRBV27 and TRBJ2-1, with D perhaps TRBD2 (5 bases). This CDR3 region has 14 residues. With 3 bases removed from V and 8 bases from J, the gap between germline ends came to 14 bases. Germline CDR1 MNHEY, CDR2 SMNVEV (reference sequence). In DNA, the CDR3 is TGTGCCAGCAGTTTTCGGGGTACCGGCTATGAGCAGTTCTTC. Protein sequence: CASSFRGTGYEQFF.

The chain couples TRBV19 to TRBJ1-2; 7 nucleotides align to TRBD1. From germline, CDR1 is LNHDA and CDR2 SQIVND (reference sequence). The V gene end was trimmed by 4 bases and the J gene end by 6 bases; junction bases not matched to a gene: 11. This CDR3 is 15 amino acids long. CDR3: CASSSDQGDLNGYTF. The CDR3 coding sequence is TGTGCCAGTAGTAGCGACCAGGGGGATTTGAATGGCTACACCTTC.

The V gene is TRBV6-5, the J gene TRBJ1-1; the D gene is possibly TRBD1 (5 bases). The germline V gene has CDR1 MNHEY and CDR2 SVGAGI. V lost 2 bases, J lost 0 bases, and 10 bases lay in between. This CDR3 contains 15 residues. CDR3 in amino acids: CASSYGDGMNTEAFF. Here the CDR3 DNA reads TGTGCCAGCAGTTACGGGGACGGGATGAACACTGAAGCTTTCTTT.

The chain couples TRBV10-3 to TRBJ2-7; 10 nucleotides align to TRBD2. V lost 3 bases and J lost 3; bases outside the gene matches: 5. The CDR3 loop spans 15 amino acids. Per germline, CDR1 ENHRY and CDR2 SYGVKD. CDR3 region: CAISDALAGGYEQYF. In DNA form, the CDR3 reads TGTGCCATCAGTGATGCTTTAGCGGGGGGCTACGAGCAGTACTTC.

This clonotype was seen many times. A read error may account for a junction end that differs from germline. The chain is built from TRBV27 and TRBJ1-6; the match to TRBD1 covers 9 bases. CDR1 is MNHEY and CDR2 is SMNVEV in the germline V gene (reference sequence). This CDR3 comprises 15 residues. The CDR3 loop is CASGFGRDRASPLHF. As DNA, the CDR3 is TGTGCCAGCGGTTTTGGACGGGACAGGGCATCACCCCTCCACTTT.

This clonotype came up many times. The V and J genes are TRBV28 and TRBJ1-5; 10 bases map to TRBD1. Trimming at V came to 6 bases and at J to 7 bases, leaving 6 bases not matched to a gene. This CDR3 is built from 14 residues. CDR1 MDHEN and CDR2 SYDVKM come from the germline V gene. Written as DNA, the CDR3 is TGTGCCAGCAGGGACAGGGGGGCACTACAGCCCCAGCATTTT. Protein: CASRDRGALQPQHF.

This chain joins TRBV20-1 and TRBJ2-7; 7 bases are shared with TRBD1. The CDR3 runs to 12 residues. Germline lookup yields CDR1 DFQATT and CDR2 SNEGSKA (reference sequence). The J segment lost 3 bases and the V segment lost 8 bases, leaving 7 bases of the junction unmatched. The CDR3 region is CSTRQGGYEQYF. In nucleotides, the CDR3 is TGCAGTACAAGACAGGGTGGCTACGAGCAGTACTTC.

This clonotype occurred many times. V gene TRBV11-3 combines with J gene TRBJ1-5; no firm D call. V was cut by 1 base and J by 7 bases, with 14 bases left in between. Germline-derived CDR1 and CDR2 are SGHNT and YENEEA. The CDR3 consists of 15 residues. The DNA for the CDR3 is TGTGCCAGCAGCTTAGTAGAGCCCCCAGTCCAGCCCCAGCATTTT. Protein product: CASSLVEPPVQPQHF.

This clonotype came up many times. The chain carries TRBV28 and TRBJ2-7; possibly TRBD2 for D (5 bases). Germline V gene lookup returns CDR1 MDHEN and CDR2 SYDVKM. Trimming removed 8 bases from V and 6 bases from J, with 14 bases in between. The CDR3 runs 12 residues. CDR3 nucleotide sequence: TGTGCCAGCGAGAGCGGATTAGGCGAGCAGTACTTC. It is translated as CASESGLGEQYF.